Included here is one T cell receptor beta chain sequence, with context. Its antigen is unidentified. This specimen belongs to a study of neoadjuvant nivolumab and ipilimumab in lung cancer. V lost 5 bases, J lost 5 bases, and 2 bases stayed unmatched. The CDR3 spans 12 residues. CDR1 and CDR2 (germline): GTSNPN, SVGIG (reference sequence). TCRdb's copy holds only in-frame clones and misses some; the assay was immunoSEQ multiplex PCR. This sample carries just over 3,500 clones, about 79% of them seen once, and the ten largest clones take over 1.1%. Study-wide results and limits: A small number of samples were TCR sequenced. Compared with tumor-adjacent uninvolved lung, resected tumors showed greater richness and clonality. Resected-tumor TCR richness correlated positively with pretherapy blood richness. Pathologic regression was not significantly tied to TCR clonality.

Specimen: peripheral blood, collected after neoadjuvant nivolumab, alone or with ipilimumab, at or shortly before surgery. The V gene is TRBV30, the J gene TRBJ2-1, with 8 bases fitting TRBD2. This sequence originates from an adult with non-small cell lung cancer. The DNA for the CDR3 is TGTGCCTGGGGGACTAGTAACAATGAGCAGTTCTTC. Translated, it gives CAWGTSNNEQFF. The variable domain in full, with the rest retrieved from reference TRBV30 and TRBJ2-1, is SQTIHQWPATLVQPVGSPLSLECTVEGTSNPNLYWYRQAAGRGLQLLFYSVGIGQISSEVPQNLSASRPQDRQFILSSKKLLLSDSGFYLCAWGTSNNEQFFGPGTRLTVL.